This entry describes one T cell receptor beta chain. The source of the sample is a study of OX40 agonist ivuxolimab in advanced cancers. Study information: An agonistic human IgG2 monoclonal antibody against OX40 (CD134) was given.

Systemic immunosuppression or autoimmune disease history was grounds to exclude patients. The repertoire was sequenced with immunoSEQ multiplex PCR; TCRdb's copy has only in-frame clones and lacks some. The sample has roughly 86,000 clones, 80% to 95% seen once; the top ten hold more than 0.95%. The V gene's germline CDR1 is SQVTM and CDR2 ANQGSEA. The CDR3 is 11 residues long. Trimming stripped 6 bases from V and 6 bases from J, with 12 bases between. This sequence originates from an adult with an advanced solid tumor such as melanoma, head and neck, liver or kidney cancer. Specimen: CD4+ or CD8+ T cells sorted from blood, collected in a trial of the OX40 agonist ivuxolimab. This chain uses TRBV29-1 with TRBJ2-7, with D perhaps TRBD1 (5 bases). This CDR3 reads CSVAEGVEQYF. Written as DNA, the CDR3 is TGCAGCGTCGCCGAAGGGGTCGAGCAGTACTTC.